The clone carrying this TCR beta chain showed up just a few times. The target antigen is unknown. Germline lookup yields CDR1 SGHVS and CDR2 FNYEAQ. The CDR3 has 15 residues. Trimming shortened V by 1 base and J by 7 bases, and 14 bases separated the two germline ends. This entry comes from a study of naive and memory T cell subsets. An equimolar mix of two oligonucleotides served as the beta constant-region primer for TRBC1 and TRBC2. Four rounds of PCR amplified the ligated cDNA using nested alpha and beta constant-region primers plus SP2. TCRdb used MiXCR to reprocess the UMI-ligation and nested PCR reads, holding one entry per CDR3 protein. The data hold 95,000 to 150,000 distinct CDR3 sequences, with roughly 36% observed a single time. Cells stained for CD3, CD4, CD8, CD45RA, CD27 and viability were sorted into four CD45RA/CD27 subsets. The study, taken as a whole, reports: Activation and differentiation may alter RNA-based TCR counts. In CD4 and CD8 cells, diversity dropped from naive through EMRA.

V and J are TRBV7-6 and TRBJ2-1; possibly TRBD1 for D (6 bases). The sequence came from a human donor in good health. Source material: central memory CD4+ T cells from blood. The CDR3 region has the DNA TGTGCCAGCAGCTTAGTTCCTGGCCAGGGGAATGAGCAGTTCTTC. It translates to CASSLVPGQGNEQFF.